Shown below are 21 T cell receptor beta chains from a single sample sequenced in a study of identical twins. TCRdb analysed the 5' RACE reads with MiXCR anew, one entry per CDR3 protein. Among under 350,000 distinct CDR3 sequences, 7.5% to 9.5% were seen once, and the ten largest hold about 7.1%. This same sample was also part of a study on yellow fever vaccine responses in identical twins.

The sample taken for sequencing was CD8+ T cells sorted from blood. The receptors stem from a woman younger than 30 in good health.

This clonotype came up a few times. V is TRBV6-1 and J is TRBJ1-2; TRBD1 is a possible D gene (6 bases). The CDR3 consists of 16 residues. The V and J ends lost 2 bases and 5 bases respectively, with 18 bases between them. CDR1 and CDR2 (germline): MNHNS, SASEGT. CDR3 protein: CASSELNPDSRYGYTF. DNA of the CDR3: TGTGCCAGCAGTGAACTTAATCCGGACAGCCGTTATGGCTACACCTTC.

This clonotype has ten or more counts. V usage is TRBV15 and J usage is TRBJ2-3, with D perhaps TRBD1 or TRBD2 (6 bases each). The CDR3 loop spans 16 amino acids. Trimming removed 1 base at V and 6 bases at J, with 17 bases between. Germline-derived CDR1 and CDR2 are LNHNV and YYDKDF (reference sequence). In DNA form, the CDR3 reads TGTGCCACCAGCAGAGGGGAGGTGAGGGGGGCGGATACGCAGTATTTT. This encodes CATSRGEVRGADTQYF.

In this sample, this clonotype turned up a few times. This chain joins TRBV14 and TRBJ1-1, with D possibly matching TRBD1 (6 bases). The germline V and J ends were trimmed by 4 bases and 4 bases, with 10 bases remaining between them. CDR3 length equals 13 residues. CDR1 is SGHDN, CDR2 FVKESK, per germline. CDR3 nucleotide sequence: TGTGCCAGCAGCCGACAGGCGATCACTGAAGCTTTCTTT. The encoded protein is CASSRQAITEAFF.

The sample holds many counts of this clonotype. The genes are TRBV6-6 and TRBJ2-1; D gene ambiguous. Per germline, CDR1 MNHNY and CDR2 SVGAGI (reference sequence). V gave up 0 bases and J gave up 8 bases, with 8 bases separating them. CDR3 size: 13 residues. DNA of the CDR3: TGTGCCAGCAGTTACTCTGTAGCCTATGAGCAGTTCTTC. Translated: CASSYSVAYEQFF.

The gene calls are TRBV9 and TRBJ2-1; 7 nucleotides agree with TRBD1. The CDR3 totals 15 residues. Germline trimming cut 0 bases from V and 2 bases from J; bases unmatched to any gene: 2. The germline CDR1 and CDR2 sequences are SGDLS and YYNGEE. CDR3 residues: CASSVEQGPYNEQFF. DNA for the CDR3: TGTGCCAGCAGCGTAGAACAGGGGCCCTACAATGAGCAGTTCTTC.

In this sample, this clonotype turned up a few times. The chain is built from TRBV5-1 and TRBJ1-1; no definite D call. The germline V and J ends were trimmed by 5 bases and 5 bases, with 4 bases remaining between them. There are 10 residues in the CDR3. Germline V lookup: CDR1 SGHRS, CDR2 YFSETQ. The CDR3 DNA reads TGCGCCAGCAGGGGAACTGAAGCTTTCTTT. Protein sequence: CASRGTEAFF.

V gene TRBV10-3 combines with J gene TRBJ2-1; 7 nucleotides align to TRBD2. V gave up 5 bases and J gave up 5 bases; unmatched junction bases: 18. The V gene's germline CDR1 is ENHRY and CDR2 SYGVKD. The CDR3 has 18 residues. CDR3 nucleotides: TGTGCCATCAGTTTAGGTGGTGGGAGGACTAGGGAGGACAATGAGCAGTTCTTC. Amino acid sequence: CAISLGGGRTREDNEQFF.

This clonotype has a handful of counts. The chain links TRBV27 to TRBJ2-7; possible D gene TRBD1, 5 bases. The CDR3 runs to 15 residues. The V gene's germline CDR1 is MNHEY and CDR2 SMNVEV (reference sequence). V shed 7 bases and J shed 0 bases, with 16 bases lying between them. In nucleotides, the CDR3 is TGTGCCAGCATTACTTGGGGCCCCAGCTCCTACGAGCAGTACTTC. Encoded protein: CASITWGPSSYEQYF.

This clonotype was seen many times. The chain is built from TRBV12-3 or TRBV12-4 and TRBJ2-5; D gene unclear. V lost 7 bases, J lost 0 bases, and 12 bases lay in between. This CDR3 contains 14 residues. The CDR3 is CASITEMYQETQYF. As DNA, the CDR3 is TGTGCCAGCATTACGGAGATGTACCAAGAGACCCAGTACTTC.

The rearrangement joins TRBV12-3 or TRBV12-4 to TRBJ2-7; D possibly corresponds to TRBD2 (5 bases). V dropped 3 bases and J dropped 3 bases, with 9 bases sitting between them. This CDR3 has 13 amino acids. CDR3 loop: CASSFQRGYEQYF. CDR3 DNA: TGTGCCAGCAGTTTTCAACGGGGCTACGAGCAGTACTTC.

This clonotype has ten or more counts. The rearrangement joins TRBV5-5 to TRBJ2-3, with no clear D. V was trimmed by 2 bases and J by 2 bases, leaving 9 bases between them. The germline CDR1 and CDR2 sequences are SGHKS and YYEKEE (reference sequence). The CDR3 spans 14 residues. CDR3 sequence (DNA): TGTGCCAGCAGCTTTCGACCGGACACAGATACGCAGTATTTT. It codes for CASSFRPDTDTQYF.

The gene calls are TRBV11-3 and TRBJ2-2; a possible D gene is TRBD1 (6 bases). Trimming left V 5 bases short and J 5 bases short, with 12 bases between. CDR1 and CDR2 (germline): SGHNT, YENEEA. The CDR3 has 14 amino acids. CDR3 in amino acids: CASSLQGGTGELFF. In DNA, the CDR3 is TGTGCCAGCAGCCTACAGGGTGGTACCGGGGAGCTGTTTTTT. The full variable domain, its missing parts supplied by reference TRBV11-3 and TRBJ2-2, is EAGVVQSPRYKIIEKKQPVAFWCNPISGHNTLYWYLQNLGQGPELLIRYENEEAVDDSQLPKDRFSAERLKGVDSTLKIQPAELGDSAVYLCASSLQGGTGELFFGEGSRLTVL.

This clonotype was seen only a few times. This rearrangement joins TRBV4-2 to TRBJ1-4; TRBD1 matches 8 bases. CDR3 size: 14 residues. The J segment lost 14 bases and the V segment lost 3 bases, leaving 11 bases of the junction unmatched. Germline V gene data show CDR1 as LGHNA and CDR2 as YNFKEQ. This CDR3 is CASSQRQGPPGLFF. CDR3 in DNA: TGTGCCAGCAGCCAGAGACAGGGGCCCCCCGGCCTGTTTTTT.

This clonotype was seen ten or more times. The chain is built from TRBV29-1 and TRBJ2-5; the match to TRBD2 covers 7 bases. CDR1 SQVTM and CDR2 ANQGSEA come from the germline V gene. Unmatched junction bases numbered 8, after V lost 6 bases and J lost 1 base. This CDR3 contains 14 residues. This chain's CDR3 is CSVLGGRFQETQYF. The CDR3 nucleotides are TGCAGCGTGCTCGGGGGGAGGTTCCAAGAGACCCAGTACTTC.

The V gene is TRBV29-1, the J gene TRBJ2-6, with 7 bases aligning to TRBD2. CDR1 is SQVTM, CDR2 ANQGSEA, per germline. The CDR3 consists of 18 residues. Losses at the gene ends were 3 bases for V and 2 bases for J; bases not matched to a gene: 13. The DNA for the CDR3 is TGCAGCGTTGATGCGTCGGCGGGAGACCTCCCTGGGGCCAACGTCCTGACTTTC. Its translation: CSVDASAGDLPGANVLTF.

Ten or more counts support this clonotype. CDR3 sequence: CASTEIDRAYEQYF. The DNA for the CDR3 is TGTGCCAGCACCGAAATCGACAGGGCCTACGAGCAGTACTTC. The rearrangement links TRBV12-3 or TRBV12-4 to TRBJ2-7; 7 nucleotides align to TRBD1. The CDR3 sequence is 14 residues long. With 7 bases clipped from V and 2 bases from J, the junction kept 8 bases outside the gene matches.

This clonotype was seen a few times. This chain joins TRBV6-6 and TRBJ2-3, with D unclear. The CDR3 has 13 amino acids. Germline CDR1 is MNHNY and CDR2 is SVGAGI (reference sequence). Deletions cut 5 bases from V and 3 bases from J, with 9 bases between. CDR3 DNA: TGTGCCAGCAGTCAATTTCTGACAGATACGCAGTATTTT. Its protein product is CASSQFLTDTQYF.

This clonotype was detected ten times or more. V and J are TRBV29-1 and TRBJ1-1, with a tentative D call TRBD1 (5 bases). Per germline, CDR1 SQVTM and CDR2 ANQGSEA. V gave up 2 bases and J gave up 5 bases, with 15 bases separating them. This CDR3 region has 14 residues. CDR3 sequence (DNA): TGCAGCGTTGAAAACGGGGACCTTGGGACTGAAGCTTTCTTT. It encodes CSVENGDLGTEAFF.

This clonotype was detected ten times or more. This chain connects TRBV27 to TRBJ2-7; a weak D match, TRBD2 (6 bases). The V end was cut by 5 bases, the J end by 3 bases, with 17 bases between. Germline V lookup: CDR1 MNHEY, CDR2 SMNVEV (reference sequence). The CDR3 is made up of 15 amino acids. This CDR3 reads CASSQEVAAVYEQYF. The CDR3 nucleotides are TGTGCCAGCAGTCAGGAGGTAGCGGCTGTCTACGAGCAGTACTTC.

CDR3 region: CASSEGGNNYGYTF. CDR3 DNA sequence: TGTGCCAGCAGTGAAGGAGGGAATAACTATGGCTACACCTTC. The chain links TRBV25-1 to TRBJ1-2; the D is unclear. CDR1 and CDR2 (germline): MGHDK, SYGVNS. The V and J ends lost 2 bases and 1 base respectively, with 8 bases between them. CDR3 size: 14 residues.

The gene calls are TRBV5-6 and TRBJ2-5; 11 bases map to TRBD2. V was clipped by 4 bases and J by 5 bases; unmatched bases: 1. The CDR3 is made up of 13 amino acids. The V gene's germline CDR1 is SGHDT and CDR2 YYEEEE. The CDR3 bases are TGTGCCAGCAGCATAGCGGGAGGGGAGACCCAGTACTTC. Amino acids: CASSIAGGETQYF.